The 10 T cell receptor beta chains given below trace back to one sample, sequenced in a study of technical replicates of blood from a handful of donors (TCRdb year 2017). Library preparation was by the immunoSEQ multiplex PCR assay. TCRdb stores this immuneACCESS table with in-frame sequences only. Part of the clones is absent; in the studies checked, under half of the shortfall reflects unresolved V genes, and no reason is known for the rest. The sample profile shows approximately 70,000 clones; 80% to 95% of them were found once. The ten largest clones capture under 0.45% of the sample. The source material was T cells isolated from PBMCs. The receptors were gathered from a human donor in good health.

This clone was detected only once. V gene TRBV7-8 combines with J gene TRBJ1-1; D gene unclear. The CDR3 runs to 12 residues. V was pared by 2 bases and J by 6 bases, with 7 bases between. Germline CDR1 is SGHVS and CDR2 is FQNEAQ. CDR3 nucleotide sequence: TGTGCCAGCAGCTTACCGAGAGCTGAAGCTTTCTTT. Translating gives CASSLPRAEAFF.

The chain carries TRBV5-1 and TRBJ1-2; tentative D call: TRBD1 (5 bases). This CDR3 is 17 amino acids long. From germline, CDR1 is SGHRS and CDR2 YFSETQ. Trimming pared 4 bases from V and 7 bases from J, leaving 26 bases between. The CDR3 reads CASSQFMGTRQGSGYTF. The CDR3 DNA reads TGCGCCAGCAGCCAGTTTATGGGAACCCGGCAGGGAAGTGGCTACACCTTC. Filled out from reference TRBV5-1 and TRBJ1-2, the complete variable domain reads KAGVTQTPRYLIKTRGQQVTLSCSPISGHRSVSWYQQTPGQGLQFLFEYFSETQRNKGNFPGRFSGRQFSNSRSEMNVSTLELGDSALYLCASSQFMGTRQGSGYTFGSGTRLTVV.

The V gene is TRBV5-6, the J gene TRBJ2-2; TRBD2 aligns across 10 bases. V lost 4 bases, J lost 5 bases, and 5 bases stayed unmatched. The CDR3 sequence is 15 residues long. Germline values: CDR1 SGHDT, CDR2 YYEEEE. The CDR3 sequence: CASSIGLAVTGELFF. DNA for the CDR3: TGTGCCAGCAGCATAGGACTAGCGGTAACCGGGGAGCTGTTTTTT.

The chain recombines TRBV6-5 with TRBJ1-2; no definite D call. The CDR3 sequence is 14 residues long. Germline assignment: CDR1 MNHEY and CDR2 SVGAGI. V lost 2 bases and J 5 bases, leaving 12 bases between the germline ends. CDR3 amino acids: CASSYAGLGYGYTF. In DNA, the CDR3 is TGTGCCAGCAGTTACGCGGGGTTAGGGTATGGCTACACCTTC.

The chain couples TRBV4-3 to TRBJ2-1; D might be TRBD2 (6 bases). V gave up 0 bases and J gave up 0 bases, with 21 bases separating them. This CDR3 is 20 amino acids long. CDR1 is LGHNA and CDR2 is YSLEER in the germline V gene. CDR3 nucleotide sequence: TGCGCCAGCAGCCAAGATGGTGGGACTTACATGGATCACTCCTACAATGAGCAGTTCTTC. This codes for CASSQDGGTYMDHSYNEQFF.

The chain recombines TRBV29-1 with TRBJ1-2; a weak D match, TRBD1 (6 bases). V was shortened by 0 bases and J by 4 bases, with 12 bases between the two germline ends. The germline V gene encodes CDR1 SQVTM and CDR2 ANQGSEA. The CDR3 is 14 amino acids. CDR3 protein: CSVEDLTGSYGYTF. CDR3 DNA: TGCAGCGTTGAAGATCTAACAGGGAGCTATGGCTACACCTTC.

The chain employs TRBV11-3 and TRBJ1-3, with TRBD1 identical over 8 bases. Trimming took 5 bases from V and 3 from J; bases not matched to a gene: 3. The CDR3 length is 14 residues. Germline V gene lookup returns CDR1 SGHNT and CDR2 YENEEA. The DNA of the CDR3 is TGTGCCAGCAGCACAGGGGGAAATGGAAACACCATATATTTT. It translates to CASSTGGNGNTIYF.

The rearrangement joins TRBV11-3 to TRBJ2-1, with 12 bases fitting TRBD2. Germline values: CDR1 SGHNT, CDR2 YENEEA. The trim removed 4 bases at V and 0 bases at J, leaving 4 bases unmatched. CDR3 size: 17 residues. CDR3 in DNA: TGTGCCAGCAGCTCCCTACTAGCGGGAGGCTCCTACAATGAGCAGTTCTTC. It encodes CASSSLLAGGSYNEQFF.

About this clone: One end of the junction fails to match germline, which may point to a read error. The chain recombines TRBV5-4 with TRBJ2-7, with D hard to call. Germline loops: CDR1 SGHNT, CDR2 YYREEE (reference sequence). This CDR3 comprises 12 residues. The CDR3 sequence is CASSFSSLELNF. CDR3 sequence (DNA): TGTGCCAGCAGCTTTTCCAGCCTGGAGTTGAACTTC.

CDR3 DNA sequence: TGTGCCAGCCTTGCGGGGACAGGGGTCAATGAGCAGTTCTTC. Protein sequence: CASLAGTGVNEQFF. J is TRBJ2-1 and V is TRBV6-5; 10 bases are shared with TRBD1. CDR1 is MNHEY and CDR2 is SVGAGI in the germline V gene. This CDR3 comprises 14 residues. V lost 8 bases, J lost 6 bases, and 7 bases stayed unmatched.